This passage covers 10 T cell receptor beta chains from one sample sequenced in a study of OX40 agonist ivuxolimab in advanced cancers. Produced via immunoSEQ multiplex PCR; TCRdb's table is partial and in-frame only. The data show roughly 67,000 clones, with around 87% seen just once and roughly 4.2% held by the top ten. This material consisted of CD4+ or CD8+ T cells sorted from blood, taken in a trial of the OX40 agonist ivuxolimab. Receptors originate from an adult with an advanced solid tumor such as melanoma, head and neck, liver or kidney cancer.

V and J are TRBV28 and TRBJ2-7; TRBD2 is a possible D gene (5 bases). From germline, CDR1 is MDHEN and CDR2 SYDVKM. The CDR3 is 16 residues long. Between the trimmed V and J ends, which lost 8 bases and 0 bases, there was a span of 20 bases. The CDR3: CASRRGKGTSSYEQYF. Written as DNA, the CDR3 is TGTGCCAGCCGAAGAGGGAAGGGAACTAGCTCCTACGAGCAGTACTTC. Filled out from reference TRBV28 and TRBJ2-7, the complete variable domain reads DVKVTQSSRYLVKRTGEKVFLECVQDMDHENMFWYRQDPGLGLRLIYFSYDVKMKEKGDIPEGYSVSREKKERFSLILESASTNQTSMYLCASRRGKGTSSYEQYFGPGTRLTVT.

This chain joins TRBV19 and TRBJ1-1, with a possible D match to TRBD1 (5 bases). Per the germline V gene, CDR1 is LNHDA and CDR2 is SQIVND (reference sequence). The V end was cut by 6 bases, the J end by 6 bases, with 17 bases between. The CDR3 covers 14 residues. Here the CDR3 DNA reads TGTGCCAGTAGCGGACGGCCGGCGGGGGCTGAAGCTTTCTTT. Its translation: CASSGRPAGAEAFF.

This clone came up a few times. This rearrangement joins TRBV7-3 to TRBJ2-1; a possible D gene is TRBD2 (5 bases). The V end was cut by 3 bases, the J end by 4 bases, with 7 bases between. Germline V gives CDR1 SGHTA, CDR2 FQGTGA. This CDR3 has 13 amino acids. The CDR3 DNA is TGTGCCAGCAGCTTCCAGCGGTACAATGAGCAGTTCTTC. This translates into CASSFQRYNEQFF.

The chain recombines TRBV7-2 with TRBJ2-7; 12 bases are a match to TRBD2. CDR3 length equals 15 residues. V trimming: 4 bases; J trimming: 4 bases; junction bases outside the gene matches: 5. CDR1 and CDR2 from the germline V gene are SGHTA and FQGNSA. CDR3 nucleotide sequence: TGTGCCAGCAGCTCTCGACTAGCGGGAGCATACGAGCAGTACTTC. Encoded protein: CASSSRLAGAYEQYF.

This clone was detected only once. The chain combines TRBV28 with TRBJ2-1, with a possible D match to TRBD1 (5 bases). CDR1 and CDR2 from the germline V gene are MDHEN and SYDVKM. This CDR3 has 13 amino acids. Trimming stripped 8 bases from V and 6 bases from J, with 14 bases between. The CDR3, as DNA: TGTGCCAGCTCGACAGCTATCTTCAATGAGCAGTTCTTC. It specifies CASSTAIFNEQFF.

The CDR3 DNA sequence: TGTGCCAGCAGCTTGCAGGGGCCGAGGCGGAATGAAGCTTTCTTT. It specifies CASSLQGPRRNEAFF. This rearrangement joins TRBV5-6 to TRBJ1-1; D may be TRBD1 (6 bases). Germline V gene sequence: CDR1 SGHDT, CDR2 YYEEEE. V shed 1 base and J shed 7 bases, with 17 bases lying between them. CDR3 length equals 15 residues.

This chain joins TRBV11-1 and TRBJ2-7, with D possibly being TRBD1 (5 bases). Trimming removed 2 bases at V and 0 bases at J, with 8 bases between. CDR3 length equals 14 residues. Germline V CDR1 and CDR2: SGHAT, FQDESV (reference sequence). For the CDR3, the DNA is TGTGCCAGCAGCTTAAAGGGGCCCTCCTACGAGCAGTACTTC. Encoded protein: CASSLKGPSYEQYF.

This chain joins TRBV11-2 and TRBJ2-3, with D unclear. The V gene lost 1 base and the J gene lost 9 bases, with 11 bases spanning the gap. The CDR3 is made up of 13 amino acids. Germline V gene sequence: CDR1 SGHAT, CDR2 FQNNGV. Here the CDR3 reads CASSLGSKQTQYF. The CDR3 DNA follows: TGTGCCAGCAGCTTAGGGTCGAAACAAACGCAGTATTTT. The complete variable domain, with remaining parts taken from reference TRBV11-2 and TRBJ2-3, reads EAGVAQSPRYKIIEKRQSVAFWCNPISGHATLYWYQQILGQGPKLLIQFQNNGVVDDSQLPKDRFSAERLKGVDSTLKIQPAKLEDSAVYLCASSLGSKQTQYFGPGTRLTVL.

J is TRBJ2-7 and V is TRBV11-3; D gene ambiguous. The germline V gene has CDR1 SGHNT and CDR2 YENEEA. V was pared by 4 bases and J by 4 bases, with 14 bases between. This CDR3 has 14 amino acids. The CDR3 nucleotides read TGTGCCAGCAGCTCCAACCGGGCCCCATACGAGCAGTACTTC. Residues: CASSSNRAPYEQYF.

This clone turned up a few times. The chain has TRBV23-1 and TRBJ2-2; D gene ambiguous. TRBV23-1 is given ORF status, its function remaining uncertain. Trimming pared 2 bases from V and 4 bases from J, leaving 11 bases between. The CDR3 spans 15 residues. The CDR3 protein is CASSQKGSGTGELFF. The CDR3 nucleotides read TGCGCCAGCAGTCAAAAGGGCTCGGGCACCGGGGAGCTGTTTTTT.